The clone carrying this TCR beta chain has a single count. Its antigen remains unknown. The V gene's germline CDR1 is SGHNT and CDR2 YYREEE (reference sequence). The CDR3 has 18 residues. The V and J ends lost 5 bases and 4 bases respectively, with 27 bases between them. The entry originates in a study of T cells in Graves' hyperthyroidism and ophthalmopathy. The TCR beta CDR3 regions underwent amplification using RNA transcripts as the source. An initial round of RT-PCR targeting the TCR CDR3 relied on the HTBI primer set. A single record per CDR3 protein comes from TCRdb applying MiXCR to the multiplex PCR reads. This repertoire shows around 240,000 distinct CDR3 sequences, 16% found once; its top ten account for 28%. Whole-study results and caveats: Using 13 V-J features, a model discriminated ophthalmopathy from stable hyperthyroidism.

This chain connects TRBV5-4 to TRBJ2-5; D may be TRBD1 or TRBD2 (7 bases each). The sequenced sample was blood. The clonotype was recovered from a young woman with Graves' ophthalmopathy. Here the CDR3 reads CASRPGGSAGVAGETQYF. CDR3 sequence (DNA): TGTGCCAGCAGACCAGGGGGGTCTGCGGGAGTGGCGGGAGAGACCCAGTACTTC.